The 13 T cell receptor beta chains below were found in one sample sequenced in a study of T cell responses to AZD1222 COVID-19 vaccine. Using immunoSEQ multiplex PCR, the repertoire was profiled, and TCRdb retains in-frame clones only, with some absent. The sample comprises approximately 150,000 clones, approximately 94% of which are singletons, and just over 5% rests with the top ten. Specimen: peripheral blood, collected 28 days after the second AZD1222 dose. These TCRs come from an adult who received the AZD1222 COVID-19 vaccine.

The DNA of the CDR3 is TGCGCCAGCAGGCAGATGGGACAGGGGGCCGGGGAGCTGTTTTTT. Its translation is CASRQMGQGAGELFF. This chain uses TRBV10-2 with TRBJ2-2; 11 bases line up with TRBD1. This CDR3 is 15 amino acids long. The ends lost 6 bases at V and 6 bases at J; junction bases unmatched: 6. Germline V lookup: CDR1 WSHSY, CDR2 SAAADI.

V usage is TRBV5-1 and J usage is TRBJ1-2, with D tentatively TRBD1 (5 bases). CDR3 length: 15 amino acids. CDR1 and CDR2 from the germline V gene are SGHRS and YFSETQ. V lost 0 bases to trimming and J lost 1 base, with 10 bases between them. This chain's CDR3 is CASSLETGRNYGYTF. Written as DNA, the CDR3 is TGCGCCAGCAGCTTGGAAACAGGACGTAACTATGGCTACACCTTC.

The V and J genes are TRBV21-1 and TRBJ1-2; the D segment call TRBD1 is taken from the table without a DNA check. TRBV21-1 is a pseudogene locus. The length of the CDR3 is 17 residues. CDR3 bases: TGTGCCAGCAGCAAAGGGGGGAGCGGGACAGGGGTTTATGGCTACACCTTC. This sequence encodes CASSKGGSGTGVYGYTF.

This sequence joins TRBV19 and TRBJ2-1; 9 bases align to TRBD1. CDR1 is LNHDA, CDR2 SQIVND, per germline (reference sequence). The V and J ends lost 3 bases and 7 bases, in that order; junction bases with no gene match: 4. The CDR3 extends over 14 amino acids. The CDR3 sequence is CASSMGTGFNEQFF. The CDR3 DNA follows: TGTGCCAGTAGTATGGGGACAGGGTTTAATGAGCAGTTCTTC. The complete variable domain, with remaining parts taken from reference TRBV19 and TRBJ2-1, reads DGGITQSPKYLFRKEGQNVTLSCEQNLNHDAMYWYRQDPGQGLRLIYYSQIVNDFQKGDIAEGYSVSREKKESFPLTVTSAQKNPTAFYLCASSMGTGFNEQFFGPGTRLTVL.

The CDR3, as DNA: TGTGCCAGCAGTTACTCGGGCCAGGGTAAAGAGACCCAGTACTTC. Protein sequence: CASSYSGQGKETQYF. The gene calls are TRBV6-5 and TRBJ2-5, with TRBD1 as a possible D gene (5 bases). Trimming took 0 bases from V and 3 from J, leaving 11 bases between them. Per the germline V gene, CDR1 is MNHEY and CDR2 is SVGAGI. The CDR3 is 15 residues long.

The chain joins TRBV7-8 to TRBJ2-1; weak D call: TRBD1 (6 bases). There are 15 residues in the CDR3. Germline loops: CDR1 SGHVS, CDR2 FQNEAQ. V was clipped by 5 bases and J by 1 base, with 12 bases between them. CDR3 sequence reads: CASSMDSPSYNEQFF. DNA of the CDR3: TGTGCCAGCAGCATGGACAGCCCATCCTACAATGAGCAGTTCTTC.

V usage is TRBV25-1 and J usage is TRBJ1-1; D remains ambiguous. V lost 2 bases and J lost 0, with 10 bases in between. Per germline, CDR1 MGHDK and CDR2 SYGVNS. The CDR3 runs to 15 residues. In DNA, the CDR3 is TGTGCCAGCAGTGAAGGTGCGGCGCTGAACACTGAAGCTTTCTTT. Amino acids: CASSEGAALNTEAFF.

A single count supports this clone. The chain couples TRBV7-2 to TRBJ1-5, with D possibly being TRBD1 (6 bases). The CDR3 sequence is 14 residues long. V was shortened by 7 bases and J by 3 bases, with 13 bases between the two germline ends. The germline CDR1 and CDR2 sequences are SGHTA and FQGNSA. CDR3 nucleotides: TGTGCCAGCAAAAAAGGGGGGGACAATCAGCCCCAGCATTTT. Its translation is CASKKGGDNQPQHF.

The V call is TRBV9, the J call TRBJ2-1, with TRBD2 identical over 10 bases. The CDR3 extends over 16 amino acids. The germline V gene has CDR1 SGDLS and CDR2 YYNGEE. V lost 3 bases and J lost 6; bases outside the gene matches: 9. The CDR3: CASSGRGGLAFNEQFF. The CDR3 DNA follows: TGTGCCAGCAGCGGCCGCGGGGGACTAGCGTTCAATGAGCAGTTCTTC.

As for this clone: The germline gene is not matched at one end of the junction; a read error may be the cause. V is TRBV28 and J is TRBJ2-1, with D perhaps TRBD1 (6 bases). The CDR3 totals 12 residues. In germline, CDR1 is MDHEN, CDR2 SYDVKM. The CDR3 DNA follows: TGTGCCAGCAGTTTATGGGCCGGCAGGGGTATCTTC. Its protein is CASSLWAGRGIF.

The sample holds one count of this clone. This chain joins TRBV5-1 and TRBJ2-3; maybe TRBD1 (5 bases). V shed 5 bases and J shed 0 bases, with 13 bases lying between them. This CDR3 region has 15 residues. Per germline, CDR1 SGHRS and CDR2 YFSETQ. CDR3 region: CASRAQGYSTDTQYF. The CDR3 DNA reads TGCGCCAGCAGGGCTCAGGGATATAGCACAGATACGCAGTATTTT.

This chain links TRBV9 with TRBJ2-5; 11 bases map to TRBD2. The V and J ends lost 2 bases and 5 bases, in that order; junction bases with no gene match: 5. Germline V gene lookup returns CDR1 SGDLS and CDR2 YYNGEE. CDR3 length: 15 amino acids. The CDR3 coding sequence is TGTGCCAGCAGCGTCACTAGCGGGAGTCGGGAGACCCAGTACTTC. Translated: CASSVTSGSRETQYF.

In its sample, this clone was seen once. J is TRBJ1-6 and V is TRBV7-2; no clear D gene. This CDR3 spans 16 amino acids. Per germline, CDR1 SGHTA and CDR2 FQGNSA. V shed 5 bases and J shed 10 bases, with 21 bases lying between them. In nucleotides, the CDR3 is TGTGCCAGCAGCCGCGATCCGATTCAAAACCGCTCACCCCTCCACTTT. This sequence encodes CASSRDPIQNRSPLHF.